This passage covers 9 T cell receptor beta chains from one sample sequenced in a study of blood T cell repertoires in COVID-19. Using immunoSEQ multiplex PCR, the repertoire was profiled, and TCRdb retains in-frame clones only, with some absent. The profile covers about 270,000 clones, with approximately 91% appearing a single time and about 2% taken by the ten largest. The specimen was PBMCs or T cells enriched from blood (not recorded which). The receptors originated from a woman aged 40 to 55 with acute COVID-19.

This chain connects TRBV7-2 to TRBJ1-1; D remains unclear. Germline CDR1 and CDR2: SGHTA and FQGNSA. V was cut by 2 bases and J by 3 bases, with 10 bases left in between. The CDR3 has 14 amino acids. DNA for the CDR3: TGTGCCAGCAGCTTATTCCGGGGAGACACTGAAGCTTTCTTT. This encodes CASSLFRGDTEAFF.

The V gene is TRBV18, the J gene TRBJ2-5; TRBD1 might be the D (5 bases). This CDR3 is 14 amino acids long. The ends were cut back, 3 bases at V and 1 base at J, with 9 bases in the middle. CDR1 and CDR2 (germline): KGHSH, LQKENI. CDR3: CASSPDSFQETQYF. The CDR3 bases are TGTGCCAGCTCACCCGACAGTTTCCAAGAGACCCAGTACTTC.

This chain uses TRBV6-5 with TRBJ2-2; TRBD2 matches at 8 bases. V lost 0 bases, J lost 4 bases, and 4 bases stayed unmatched. Germline CDR1 and CDR2: MNHEY and SVGAGI. This CDR3 comprises 16 residues. CDR3 protein: CASSYSRGTSTGELFF. DNA of the CDR3: TGTGCCAGCAGTTACTCGAGGGGGACTAGCACCGGGGAGCTGTTTTTT.

The DNA for the CDR3 is TGTGCCAGTAGTATAGATGAGAGTTTGGCCTACAATGAGCAGTTCTTC. Its protein product is CASSIDESLAYNEQFF. The rearrangement joins TRBV19 to TRBJ2-1; D remains ambiguous. This CDR3 is 16 amino acids long. Germline values: CDR1 LNHDA, CDR2 SQIVND (reference sequence). V shed 0 bases and J shed 2 bases, with 11 bases lying between them.

This clone has only one observation. The gene calls are TRBV5-8 and TRBJ2-6; 10 positions match TRBD1. V shed 4 bases and J 11 bases; nucleotides not matched to a gene: 6. CDR1 SGHTS and CDR2 YDEGEE come from the germline V gene. This CDR3 contains 14 residues. CDR3 DNA sequence: TGTGCCAGCAGCGTCGACAGGGGGCATGACGTCCTGACTTTC. The encoded protein is CASSVDRGHDVLTF. The entire variable domain, with the rest obtained from reference TRBV5-8 and TRBJ2-6, is as follows: EAGVTQSPTHLIKTRGQQATLRCSPISGHTSVYWYQQALGLGLQFLLWYDEGEERNRGNFPPRFSGRQFPNYSSELNVNALELEDSALYLCASSVDRGHDVLTFGAGSRLTVL.

The chain carries TRBV18 and TRBJ1-6; 9 bases agree with TRBD1. The J segment lost 12 bases and the V segment lost 6 bases, leaving 9 bases of the junction unmatched. Germline values: CDR1 KGHSH, CDR2 LQKENI. This CDR3 has 14 residues. The CDR3 DNA is TGTGCCAGCTCCCCCGGAGACAGGGGGTTACCCCTCCACTTT. Translated: CASSPGDRGLPLHF. The full variable domain, rest sourced from reference TRBV18 and TRBJ1-6, is NAGVMQNPRHLVRRRGQEARLRCSPMKGHSHVYWYRQLPEEGLKFMVYLQKENIIDESGMPKERFSAEFPKEGPSILRIQQVVRGDSAAYFCASSPGDRGLPLHFGNGTRLTVT.

The chain employs TRBV7-3 and TRBJ2-1, with TRBD2 as a possible D gene (6 bases). V lost 0 bases to trimming and J lost 6 bases, with 12 bases between them. The V gene's germline CDR1 is SGHTA and CDR2 FQGTGA. CDR3 length: 15 residues. CDR3 loop: CASSLTGREANEQFF. The CDR3 DNA reads as TGTGCCAGCAGCTTAACGGGCAGGGAGGCCAATGAGCAGTTCTTC.

This clone is a singleton in its sample. The chain employs TRBV18 and TRBJ1-5, with 9 bases that match TRBD1. The CDR3 consists of 16 residues. Germline lookup yields CDR1 KGHSH and CDR2 LQKENI. V shed 3 bases, J shed 4 bases, and the junction held 7 bases outside the gene matches. CDR3 sequence (DNA): TGTGCCAGCTCACCTTCAAGGGGGACAGGGAATCAGCCCCAGCATTTT. It encodes CASSPSRGTGNQPQHF.

The V gene is TRBV4-2, the J gene TRBJ1-4, with D unresolved. The CDR3 has 13 residues. Germline V lookup: CDR1 LGHNA, CDR2 YNFKEQ. V lost 0 bases to trimming and J lost 8 bases, with 7 bases between them. This CDR3 is CASSQDLREKLFF. The CDR3 nucleotides read TGTGCCAGCAGCCAAGATTTGCGGGAAAAACTGTTTTTT.